The T cell receptor beta chain under discussion was sequenced for a study of identical twins. TCRdb ran MiXCR on the 5' RACE reads and lists one entry per CDR3 protein. Found here are 400,000 to 600,000 distinct CDR3 sequences, 20% to 25% of them singletons; the top ten hold approximately 0.52%. This CDR3 comprises 15 residues. Trimming stripped 2 bases from V and 0 bases from J, with 8 bases between. Germline loops: CDR1 WSHSY, CDR2 SAAADI. This sample was shared with a second study, whose subject was yellow fever vaccine responses in identical twins.

This receptor was identified in a woman younger than 35 in good health. Sequenced input: CD4+ T cells sorted from blood. The gene calls are TRBV10-2 and TRBJ2-1, with D possibly TRBD1 on 5 matching bases. For the CDR3, the DNA is TGCGCCAGCAGTGAGGCGGACACCTCCTACAATGAGCAGTTCTTC. Encoded protein: CASSEADTSYNEQFF.